Following are 23 T cell receptor beta chains from one sample sequenced in a study of graft-versus-host responses after intestinal transplantation. Here immunoSEQ multiplex PCR was the method, and the copy in TCRdb shows in-frame clones only, minus some. The sample contains 49,000 or so clones, 90% to 95% of which appear only once. The sample in question was PBMCs, obtained about 800 days after a first intestinal transplant, on the day of a second. Receptors were obtained from a human patient who received an intestinal transplant, so some T cells may come from the graft donor.

V and J are TRBV28 and TRBJ2-7, with 7 bases identical to TRBD1. The germline V gene has CDR1 MDHEN and CDR2 SYDVKM. The CDR3 covers 16 residues. The trim removed 6 bases at V and 4 bases at J, leaving 15 bases unmatched. The CDR3 DNA follows: TGTGCCAGCAGCCTTAGACAGGGCAGGCGACTATACGAGCAGTACTTC. Encoded protein: CASSLRQGRRLYEQYF.

The chain has TRBV6-1 and TRBJ2-3, with 8 nucleotides matching TRBD1. V shed 2 bases, J shed 4 bases, and the junction held 2 bases outside the gene matches. There are 14 residues in the CDR3. Germline values: CDR1 MNHNS, CDR2 SASEGT. Written as DNA, the CDR3 is TGTGCCAGCAGTGAACTACAGGGGGCAGATACGCAGTATTTT. It is translated as CASSELQGADTQYF.

This clone came up once. This chain connects TRBV28 to TRBJ1-1; TRBD1 is a possible D gene (5 bases). V dropped 11 bases and J dropped 1 base, with 14 bases sitting between them. The CDR3 is 13 residues long. Germline V lookup: CDR1 MDHEN, CDR2 SYDVKM. In nucleotides, the CDR3 is TGTGCCTACCCGACGGGGGAGAACACTGAAGCTTTCTTT. As protein: CAYPTGENTEAFF. The complete variable domain, with remaining parts taken from reference TRBV28 and TRBJ1-1, reads DVKVTQSSRYLVKRTGEKVFLECVQDMDHENMFWYRQDPGLGLRLIYFSYDVKMKEKGDIPEGYSVSREKKERFSLILESASTNQTSMYLCAYPTGENTEAFFGQGTRLTVV.

The V gene is TRBV5-4, the J gene TRBJ2-2; TRBD1 matches at 8 bases. Germline assignment: CDR1 SGHNT and CDR2 YYREEE (reference sequence). Germline trimming cut 2 bases from V and 2 bases from J; bases unmatched to any gene: 14. CDR3 length: 19 residues. As DNA, the CDR3 is TGTGCCAGCAGCTTCGGACAGGGCCTTTCAGCTTTCAACACCGGGGAGCTGTTTTTT. Protein: CASSFGQGLSAFNTGELFF. Filled out from reference TRBV5-4 and TRBJ2-2, the complete variable domain reads ETGVTQSPTHLIKTRGQQVTLRCSSQSGHNTVSWYQQALGQGPQFIFQYYREEENGRGNFPPRFSGLQFPNYSSELNVNALELDDSALYLCASSFGQGLSAFNTGELFFGEGSRLTVL.

This sequence joins TRBV11-2 and TRBJ1-3; 12 nucleotides agree with TRBD1. J lost 0 bases, V lost 5 bases, and 2 bases had no gene match. CDR3 length: 16 residues. Germline CDR1 reads SGHAT; CDR2 reads FQNNGV. In DNA form, the CDR3 reads TGTGCCAGCAGCGGGACAGGGGGCCCCTCTGGAAACACCATATATTTT. Its translation: CASSGTGGPSGNTIYF.

The V call is TRBV5-5, the J call TRBJ2-4; 8 nucleotides match TRBD1. Trimming took 4 bases from V and 0 from J; bases not matched to a gene: 6. CDR3 length equals 16 residues. Germline CDR1 and CDR2: SGHKS and YYEKEE (reference sequence). Here the CDR3 DNA reads TGTGCCAGCAGCGGGGCGACAGGGGAAGCCAAAAACATTCAGTACTTC. It is translated as CASSGATGEAKNIQYF.

Regarding this clone: Compared with germline, one end of the junction differs, possibly owing to a read error. The V and J genes are TRBV19 and TRBJ2-2; D remains ambiguous. CDR1 and CDR2 from the germline V gene are LNHDA and SQIVND (reference sequence). The CDR3 totals 17 residues. CDR3: CASSIWSIRMNSGELFF. The CDR3, as DNA: TGTGCCAGTAGTATCTGGTCCATCCGGATGAACAGCGGGGAGCTGTTTTTT.

This clone has only one observation. The chain joins TRBV6-5 to TRBJ1-6, with D hard to call. CDR3 size: 13 residues. Germline CDR1 and CDR2: MNHEY and SVGAGI. V lost 6 bases, J lost 11 bases, and 14 bases lay in between. The CDR3 sequence is CASSDGSSTPLHF. The CDR3 bases are TGTGCCAGCAGCGACGGGAGTTCGACACCCCTCCACTTT.

This chain uses TRBV1 with TRBJ2-1; the D call TRBD2 from the table was never checked on the DNA. TRBV1 is given as a pseudogene. The CDR3 runs to 12 residues. The CDR3 region is CTSSQDEDEQFF. Written as DNA, the CDR3 is TGCACCAGCAGCCAAGATGAGGATGAGCAGTTCTTC.

V and J are TRBV5-5 and TRBJ1-1; unclear D gene. Germline CDR1 and CDR2: SGHKS and YYEKEE (reference sequence). Trimming removed 0 bases from V and 5 bases from J, with 20 bases in between. The length of the CDR3 is 17 residues. Written as DNA, the CDR3 is TGTGCCAGCAGCTTGGGGCGGCAGTCCCCCTTGGCAACTGAAGCTTTCTTT. Its protein product is CASSLGRQSPLATEAFF.

The chain recombines TRBV30 with TRBJ1-1; weak D call: TRBD1 (5 bases). Trimming removed 0 bases at V and 6 bases at J, with 11 bases between. This CDR3 region has 13 residues. Germline CDR1 is GTSNPN and CDR2 is SVGIG (reference sequence). The CDR3 DNA follows: TGTGCCTGGAGTGTCGGGGGTTTAGCTGAAGCTTTCTTT. Amino acid sequence: CAWSVGGLAEAFF. Variable domain in full (rest from reference TRBV30 and TRBJ1-1): SQTIHQWPATLVQPVGSPLSLECTVEGTSNPNLYWYRQAAGRGLQLLFYSVGIGQISSEVPQNLSASRPQDRQFILSSKKLLLSDSGFYLCAWSVGGLAEAFFGQGTRLTVV.

The V and J genes are TRBV6-1 and TRBJ1-5, with 9 positions matching TRBD1. This CDR3 region has 15 residues. From germline, CDR1 is MNHNS and CDR2 SASEGT. J lost 4 bases, V lost 5 bases, and 6 bases had no gene match. Here the CDR3 DNA reads TGTGCCAGCAGTATAGGACAGGGGCGGAATCAGCCCCAGCATTTT. This gives the protein CASSIGQGRNQPQHF.

This chain joins TRBV6-1 and TRBJ2-5; D not certain. Per the germline V gene, CDR1 is MNHNS and CDR2 is SASEGT. This CDR3 comprises 13 residues. The V end was cut by 8 bases, the J end by 0 bases, with 10 bases between. The CDR3 coding sequence is TGTGCCAGCCACCGGCTCCACCAAGAGACCCAGTACTTC. This gives the protein CASHRLHQETQYF.

The CDR3 bases are TGTGCCAGCAGCTCAGGGGGGAAACTGTTTTTT. It yields the protein CASSSGGKLFF. The chain employs TRBV5-6 and TRBJ1-4; 7 bases agree with TRBD1. Germline-derived CDR1 and CDR2 are SGHDT and YYEEEE. The junction had 1 base not matched to a gene; V was cut back by 3 bases and J by 11 bases. This CDR3 has 11 residues.

Regarding this clone: Other DNA variants within this sample encode the same CDR3. The V gene is TRBV7-2, the J gene TRBJ2-3; 12 bases are shared with TRBD2. The V segment lost 5 bases and the J segment 5 bases; nucleotides outside the gene matches: 8. The CDR3 consists of 16 residues. The germline V gene encodes CDR1 SGHTA and CDR2 FQGNSA. CDR3 DNA sequence: TGTGCCAGCAGCCTTAGACTAGCGGGAGAGGTAGATACGCAGTATTTT. Amino acids: CASSLRLAGEVDTQYF.

As DNA, the CDR3 is TGTGCCAGCAGCTTTAGAGTTGAGACCCAGTACTTC. Translated: CASSFRVETQYF. V gene TRBV7-8 combines with J gene TRBJ2-5; D is ambiguous. This CDR3 has 12 amino acids. The germline V gene has CDR1 SGHVS and CDR2 FQNEAQ. V lost 3 bases to trimming and J lost 5 bases, with 7 bases between them.

This clone occurred a few times. The chain links TRBV4-2 to TRBJ2-2, with D maybe TRBD2 (7 bases). The CDR3 consists of 17 residues. Looked up from germline, CDR1 is LGHNA and CDR2 is YNFKEQ. V dropped 0 bases and J dropped 5 bases, with 16 bases sitting between them. CDR3 bases: TGTGCCAGCAGCCAAGATAGCGAGGGGGGGATGACCGGGGAGCTGTTTTTT. Its translation: CASSQDSEGGMTGELFF.

The chain uses TRBV7-8 and TRBJ1-4; D is unresolved. Germline CDR1 and CDR2: SGHVS and FQNEAQ. The CDR3 is 14 amino acids. The V and J ends lost 3 bases and 0 bases respectively, with 5 bases between them. The CDR3 loop reads CASSFSATNEKLFF. DNA for the CDR3: TGTGCCAGCAGCTTTTCTGCAACTAATGAAAAACTGTTTTTT.

The chain has TRBV6-6 and TRBJ2-7, with D possibly TRBD1 on 5 matching bases. Germline CDR1 reads MNHNY; CDR2 reads SVGAGI (reference sequence). The CDR3 is made up of 14 amino acids. Trimming pared 0 bases from V and 0 bases from J, leaving 6 bases between. CDR3 amino acids: CASSYSTVSYEQYF. The CDR3 nucleotides are TGTGCCAGCAGTTACTCGACAGTCTCCTACGAGCAGTACTTC.

The chain has TRBV28 and TRBJ1-1, with 7 bases lining up with TRBD1. Germline V CDR1 and CDR2: MDHEN, SYDVKM. The junction had 11 bases not matched to a gene; V was cut back by 2 bases and J by 5 bases. The CDR3 extends over 16 amino acids. CDR3 sequence reads: CASSLVGGELYTEAFF. CDR3 sequence (DNA): TGTGCCAGCAGTTTAGTAGGGGGCGAATTGTATACTGAAGCTTTCTTT.

V and J are TRBV7-9 and TRBJ2-5, with D uncertain. The germline V and J ends were trimmed by 0 bases and 4 bases, with 12 bases remaining between them. CDR1 is SEHNR, CDR2 FQNEAQ, per germline (reference sequence). CDR3 size: 15 residues. CDR3 coding DNA: TGTGCCAGCAGCTTAGCGGCGTCCTCCCGAGAGACCCAGTACTTC. This sequence encodes CASSLAASSRETQYF.

This clone is a singleton in its sample. The rearrangement joins TRBV11-2 to TRBJ2-2; 7 positions match TRBD1. This CDR3 spans 14 amino acids. Germline V lookup: CDR1 SGHAT, CDR2 FQNNGV. V lost 2 bases, J lost 5 bases, and 2 bases stayed unmatched. The DNA for the CDR3 is TGTGCCAGCAGCTTAACGGGACAGACCGGGGAGCTGTTTTTT. Its protein product is CASSLTGQTGELFF.

As to this clone: Germline and junction disagree at one end, which may indicate a read error. The V call is TRBV2, the J call TRBJ2-5, with 14 bases identical to TRBD2. Germline lookup yields CDR1 SNHLY and CDR2 FYNNEI. This CDR3 has 12 amino acids. CDR3 in amino acids: CASSPGLAGANF. The CDR3 coding sequence is TGTGCCAGCAGCCCGGGACTAGCGGGGGCTAACTTC.